The next 13 T cell receptor beta chains were all read from a single sample in a study of blood T cell repertoires in COVID-19. Using immunoSEQ multiplex PCR, the repertoire was profiled, and TCRdb retains in-frame clones only, with some absent. This table holds a few hundred thousand clones, roughly 86% found once. The specimen sequenced was peripheral blood. The receptors stem from a man younger than 30 with active or convalescent COVID-19.

The chain recombines TRBV11-2 with TRBJ2-1; TRBD2 matches 12 bases. Germline V lookup: CDR1 SGHAT, CDR2 FQNNGV. This CDR3 comprises 16 residues. J lost 12 bases, V lost 3 bases, and 12 bases had no gene match. The CDR3 sequence is CASSFPTSGRPSRQFF. As DNA, the CDR3 is TGTGCCAGCAGCTTCCCTACTAGCGGGAGGCCCTCTAGGCAGTTCTTC.

This chain connects TRBV28 to TRBJ2-7, with a possible D match to TRBD1 (6 bases). Germline V gene lookup returns CDR1 MDHEN and CDR2 SYDVKM. The CDR3 is 14 amino acids. Trimming took 7 bases from V and 4 from J, leaving 17 bases between them. CDR3 bases: TGTGCCAGCAATCCCGGGACACGAGTTTACGAGCAGTACTTC. Encoded protein: CASNPGTRVYEQYF.

The chain is built from TRBV6-5 and TRBJ2-1, with TRBD2 identical over 8 bases. The CDR3 totals 15 residues. The germline V gene encodes CDR1 MNHEY and CDR2 SVGAGI. With V trimmed by 6 bases and J by 5 bases, 9 bases remained unmatched. The CDR3 DNA follows: TGTGCCAGCAGCAAAGCAGTAGCGGGGAACAATGAGCAGTTCTTC. Its translation is CASSKAVAGNNEQFF.

The rearrangement joins TRBV12-5 to TRBJ1-6, with a tentative D call TRBD1 (5 bases). The CDR3 spans 24 residues. V lost 3 bases and J lost 0, with 33 bases in between. From germline, CDR1 is LGHNT and CDR2 FRNRAP. The chain's CDR3 is CASGFLTLTGESSQQSSYNSPLHF. The CDR3 DNA reads as TGTGCTAGTGGTTTCCTTACATTGACGGGGGAAAGTAGCCAACAGAGCTCCTATAATTCACCCCTCCACTTT.

V usage is TRBV19 and J usage is TRBJ1-1; TRBD1 might be the D (6 bases). This CDR3 has 13 amino acids. With 5 bases removed from V and 9 bases from J, the gap between germline ends came to 16 bases. Germline assignment: CDR1 LNHDA and CDR2 SQIVND (reference sequence). In DNA form, the CDR3 reads TGTGCCAGTAGTTCAGGGGAGTACGGCCAAGCTTTCTTT. Protein product: CASSSGEYGQAFF.

The V and J genes are TRBV3-1 (or the pseudogene TRBV3-2) and TRBJ2-7; weak D call: TRBD1 (6 bases). V dropped 3 bases and J dropped 2 bases, with 11 bases sitting between them. Germline values: CDR1 LGHDT, CDR2 YNNKEL (reference sequence). The CDR3 loop spans 14 amino acids. Here the CDR3 reads CASSQGTNTYEQYF. CDR3 coding DNA: TGTGCCAGCAGCCAGGGGACAAATACCTACGAGCAGTACTTC.

The chain recombines TRBV28 with TRBJ1-6; D is unresolved. Trimming left V 6 bases short and J 10 bases short, with 10 bases between. CDR3 length: 12 amino acids. Germline lookup yields CDR1 MDHEN and CDR2 SYDVKM. This CDR3 is CASSYSYSPLHF. DNA for the CDR3: TGTGCCAGCAGCTACAGTTACTCACCCCTCCACTTT.

This clone was detected a few times. The CDR3 sequence: CASSQLFATNEKLFF. CDR3 DNA: TGTGCCAGCAGCCAACTATTTGCAACTAATGAAAAACTGTTTTTT. The chain combines TRBV14 with TRBJ1-4; D gene uncertain. CDR1 is SGHDN, CDR2 FVKESK, per germline. Trimming took off 2 bases at V and 0 bases at J, with 7 bases between the two ends. This CDR3 comprises 15 residues.

This clone was seen once. The chain is built from TRBV28 and TRBJ2-2; a possible D gene is TRBD1 (5 bases). The CDR3 has 15 amino acids. V was pared by 3 bases and J by 1 base, with 9 bases between. Germline values: CDR1 MDHEN, CDR2 SYDVKM. CDR3 region: CASSFSGQNTGELFF. Written as DNA, the CDR3 is TGTGCCAGCAGTTTTTCCGGACAGAACACCGGGGAGCTGTTTTTT.

The J gene is TRBJ2-3, the V gene TRBV6-5; the D gene is possibly TRBD1 (5 bases). Germline CDR1 reads MNHEY; CDR2 reads SVGAGI. CDR3 length: 14 amino acids. V was pared by 6 bases and J by 4 bases, with 14 bases between. CDR3 nucleotide sequence: TGTGCCAGCAGACCCAGACAGTTTTCAGATACGCAGTATTTT. It encodes CASRPRQFSDTQYF.

The J gene is TRBJ2-1, the V gene TRBV28; TRBD1 matches at 7 bases. The junction had 16 bases not matched to a gene; V was cut back by 5 bases and J by 12 bases. Germline CDR1 is MDHEN and CDR2 is SYDVKM. The CDR3 is made up of 15 amino acids. CDR3 DNA sequence: TGTGCCAGCAGTACTCCTCCCGGGACAGCGAGGGGGCAGTTCTTC. Translating it yields CASSTPPGTARGQFF.

The CDR3 nucleotides are TGTGCCAGCAGAACCGGGGGGGAAGGGACCCAGTACTTC. It encodes CASRTGGEGTQYF. The chain has TRBV28 and TRBJ2-5; TRBD2 agrees at 8 bases. The CDR3 runs to 13 residues. Trimming cost V 6 bases and J 7 bases; bases outside gene matches: 7. CDR1 and CDR2 from the germline V gene are MDHEN and SYDVKM.

The genes are TRBV19 and TRBJ1-2; TRBD1 might be the D (6 bases). This CDR3 comprises 13 residues. Trimming cost V 4 bases and J 4 bases, with 10 bases left between them. Germline CDR1 is LNHDA and CDR2 is SQIVND (reference sequence). For the CDR3, the DNA is TGTGCCAGTAGTACCCGGACAGTCTATGGCTACACCTTC. As protein: CASSTRTVYGYTF.